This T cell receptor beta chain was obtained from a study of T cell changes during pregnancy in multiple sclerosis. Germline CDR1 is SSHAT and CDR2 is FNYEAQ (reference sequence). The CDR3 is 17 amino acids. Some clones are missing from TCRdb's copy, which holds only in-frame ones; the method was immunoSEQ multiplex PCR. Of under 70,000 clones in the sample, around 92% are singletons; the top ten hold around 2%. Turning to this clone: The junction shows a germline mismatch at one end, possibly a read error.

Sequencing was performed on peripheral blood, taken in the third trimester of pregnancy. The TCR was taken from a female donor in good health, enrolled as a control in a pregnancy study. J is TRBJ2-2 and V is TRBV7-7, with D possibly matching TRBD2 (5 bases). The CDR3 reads CASSFGHAGSITGELFF. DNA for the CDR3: TGTGCTAGCAGCTTTGGTCACGCGGGCTCAATCACCGGGGAGCTGTTTTTT. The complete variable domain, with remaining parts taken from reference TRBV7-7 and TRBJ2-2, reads GAGVSQSPRYKVTKRGQDVTLRCDPISSHATLYWYQQALGQGPEFLTYFNYEAQPDKSGLPSDRFSAERPEGSISTLTIQRTEQRDSAMYRCASSFGHAGSITGELFFGEGSRLTVL.